This T cell receptor beta chain comes out of a study of T cell changes during pregnancy in multiple sclerosis. Germline V gene data show CDR1 as SEHNR and CDR2 as FQNEAQ (reference sequence). The ends lost 5 bases at V and 9 bases at J; junction bases unmatched: 9. This CDR3 contains 16 residues. Method: immunoSEQ multiplex PCR; TCRdb's copy keeps in-frame clones and lacks some. The sample carries about 26,000 clones, roughly nine tenths recorded once. This sequence was found in a female donor with multiple sclerosis, enrolled in a pregnancy study. The sequenced sample was CD8+ T cells from peripheral blood mononuclear cells, obtained in the second trimester of pregnancy. V is TRBV7-9 and J is TRBJ2-1, with 14 bases aligning to TRBD2. The CDR3 protein is CASSPQTSGRVREQFF. DNA for the CDR3: TGTGCCAGCAGCCCCCAGACTAGCGGGAGGGTGCGTGAGCAGTTCTTC.